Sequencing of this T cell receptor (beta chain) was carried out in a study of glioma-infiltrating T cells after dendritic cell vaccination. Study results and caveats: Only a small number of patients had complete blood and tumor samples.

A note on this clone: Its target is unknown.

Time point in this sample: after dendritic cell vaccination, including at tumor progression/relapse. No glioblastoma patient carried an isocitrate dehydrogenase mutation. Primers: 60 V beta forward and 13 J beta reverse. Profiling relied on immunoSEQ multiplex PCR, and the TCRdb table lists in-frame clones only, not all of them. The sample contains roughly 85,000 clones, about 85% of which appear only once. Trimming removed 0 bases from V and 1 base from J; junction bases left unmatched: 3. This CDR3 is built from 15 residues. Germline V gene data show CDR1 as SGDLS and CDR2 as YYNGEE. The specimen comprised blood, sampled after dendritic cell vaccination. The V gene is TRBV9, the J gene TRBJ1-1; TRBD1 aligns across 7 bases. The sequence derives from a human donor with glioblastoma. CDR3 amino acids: CASSVAWTGNTEAFF. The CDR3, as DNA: TGTGCCAGCAGCGTAGCATGGACAGGGAACACTGAAGCTTTCTTT.